These T cell receptor beta chains were read from a single sample in a study of blood T cell repertoires in COVID-19. Profiled with immunoSEQ multiplex PCR; TCRdb holds only in-frame clones, not every one. The table lists roughly 100,000 clones, roughly 90% of them singletons. Specimen: peripheral blood. The receptors derive from a woman in her 50s with COVID-19, enrolled during active disease. Each CDR3 is given with its conserved first and last residue. The D gene is left open where the match is weak. Size is stated for part of the rows, as once, few or many counts, or as a class when the clone is expanded.

J,V,D,size,CDR3,DNA
TRBJ1-2,TRBV12-3/TRBV12-4,NA,NA,CASSQDSNYGYTF,TGTGCCAGCAGCCAGGACAGTAACTATGGCTACACCTTC
TRBJ2-7,TRBV15,NA,few,CATSRGESNQKQYF,TGTGCCACCAGCAGGGGCGAGTCAAATCAGAAACAGTACTTC
TRBJ2-7,TRBV4-1,TRBD1,NA,CASSPERTGPLEQYF,TGCGCCAGCAGCCCCGAACGGACAGGCCCTCTCGAGCAGTACTTC
TRBJ1-4,TRBV30,TRBD1,once,CAWSDYRGNEKLFF,TGTGCCTGGAGTGACTACAGGGGGAATGAAAAACTGTTTTTT
TRBJ1-3,TRBV3-1/TRBV3-2,NA,NA,CASSQDISGNTIYF,TGTGCCAGCAGCCAAGACATCTCTGGAAACACCATATATTTT
TRBJ2-7,TRBV30,TRBD1,NA,CAWSEGGAGYEQYF,TGTGCCTGGAGTGAAGGGGGCGCCGGCTACGAGCAGTACTTC
TRBJ1-2,TRBV18,NA,NA,CASSPPGGAVGYTF,TGTGCCAGCTCACCGCCCGGAGGAGCAGTCGGCTACACCTTC
TRBJ2-3,TRBV6-2/TRBV6-3,TRBD1,NA,CASSSTGVGTQYF,TGTGCCAGCAGTTCCACAGGGGTAGGTACGCAGTATTTT
TRBJ2-7,TRBV19,NA,NA,CASREGAGEQYF,TGTGCCAGTAGAGAAGGGGCCGGAGAGCAGTACTTC
TRBJ1-6,TRBV28,TRBD1,NA,CASSDQGANNSPLHF,TGTGCCAGCAGTGATCAGGGGGCGAATAATTCACCCCTCCACTTT
TRBJ2-2,TRBV6-5,NA,once,CASSPGISTGELFF,TGTGCCAGCTCCCCAGGGATATCCACCGGGGAGCTGTTTTTT
TRBJ2-3,TRBV4-2,TRBD2,once,CASSLRVGSGGANPPDTQYF,TGTGCCAGCAGCCTCCGAGTAGGTAGCGGGGGGGCCAATCCCCCAGATACGCAGTATTTT
TRBJ1-5,TRBV2,NA,once,CASSAGTYSNQPQHF,TGTGCCAGCAGCGCCGGGACATATAGCAATCAGCCCCAGCATTTT
TRBJ2-1,TRBV7-9,NA,NA,CASSLASGTYNEQFF,TGTGCCAGCAGCTTAGCTAGCGGAACCTACAATGAGCAGTTCTTC
TRBJ1-6,TRBV21-1,NA,NA,CANPHINLSSYNSPLHF,TGTGCCAACCCTCATATTAACTTGAGCTCCTATAATTCACCCCTCCACTTT
TRBJ2-7,TRBV19,TRBD2,NA,CASSPGGAYEQYF,TGTGCCAGTAGTCCCGGGGGGGCCTACGAGCAGTACTTC
TRBJ1-2,TRBV5-4,NA,NA,CASSFSGAGYTF,TGTGCCAGCAGCTTCTCAGGGGCTGGCTACACCTTC
TRBJ1-5,TRBV2,NA,once,CASKWSGDQPQHF,TGTGCCAGCAAATGGTCCGGGGATCAGCCCCAGCATTTT
TRBJ1-2,TRBV7-9,TRBD1,NA,CASSLAGGTGDYGYTF,TGTGCCAGCAGCTTAGCAGGTGGGACAGGGGATTATGGCTACACCTTC
TRBJ2-7,TRBV27,NA,NA,CASRLLGAYEQYF,TGTGCCAGCAGATTACTAGGAGCCTACGAGCAGTACTTC
TRBJ2-7,TRBV11-3,TRBD1,NA,CASSLKGQGPYEQYF,TGTGCCAGCAGCTTAAAGGGACAGGGCCCCTACGAGCAGTACTTC
TRBJ1-6,TRBV30,NA,NA,CAWSVDLGRGSSPLHF,TGTGCCTGGAGTGTTGATCTGGGAAGGGGAAGTTCACCCCTCCACTTT
TRBJ2-3,TRBV7-3,NA,NA,CASSPDLTDTQYF,TGTGCCAGCAGCCCGGACTTGACAGATACGCAGTATTTT
TRBJ2-7,TRBV18,NA,NA,CASSPVSGVSYEQYF,TGTGCCAGCTCACCCGTATCGGGGGTCTCCTACGAGCAGTACTTC
TRBJ1-2,TRBV18,NA,NA,CASSPPGDGYGYTF,TGTGCCAGCTCACCCCCGGGGGACGGCTACGGCTACACCTTC
TRBJ1-5,TRBV28,NA,NA,CAARERGPGFQPQHF,TGTGCCGCCCGGGAGAGGGGCCCAGGGTTCCAGCCCCAGCATTTT
TRBJ2-7,TRBV19,TRBD1,NA,CASNDRGKGYEQYF,TGTGCCAGTAATGACAGGGGAAAAGGGTACGAGCAGTACTTC
TRBJ2-2,TRBV7-7,NA,NA,CASSLGVGSGETTGELFF,TGTGCCAGCAGCTTAGGCGTCGGGTCGGGGGAGACCACCGGGGAGCTGTTTTTT
TRBJ1-2,TRBV6-2/TRBV6-3,NA,NA,CASSYSGSLLYGYTF,TGTGCCAGCAGTTACTCCGGGTCTCTTTTATATGGCTACACCTTC
TRBJ2-7,TRBV5-1,NA,NA,CASSTEGTVYEQYF,TGCGCCAGCAGCACGGAGGGGACAGTCTACGAGCAGTACTTC
TRBJ2-1,TRBV27,TRBD2,NA,CASKALAGDTYNEQFF,TGTGCCAGCAAGGCACTAGCGGGGGATACCTACAATGAGCAGTTCTTC
TRBJ1-4,TRBV19,NA,NA,CASSWTEVSEKLFF,TGTGCCAGTAGTTGGACAGAAGTATCTGAAAAACTGTTTTTT
TRBJ1-5,TRBV4-1,NA,NA,CASSQDPPLRGNQPQHF,TGCGCCAGCAGCCAAGATCCTCCCCTTCGGGGCAATCAGCCCCAGCATTTT
TRBJ1-6,TRBV2,TRBD1,NA,CASRSGQDNSPLHF,TGTGCCAGCAGATCGGGACAGGATAATTCACCCCTCCACTTT
TRBJ2-7,TRBV6-5,TRBD1,NA,CASSNDRGIYEQYF,TGTGCCAGCAGCAACGACAGGGGAATCTACGAGCAGTACTTC
TRBJ1-2,TRBV3-1/TRBV3-2,NA,NA,CASSQEQGSGYTF,TGTGCCAGCAGCCAAGAACAGGGTAGCGGCTACACCTTC
TRBJ1-5,TRBV13,NA,NA,CASSWSSDSNQPQHF,TGTGCCAGCAGCTGGAGTAGCGATAGCAATCAGCCCCAGCATTTT
TRBJ2-7,TRBV2,NA,NA,CASSEMGGQSEQYF,TGTGCCAGCAGTGAAATGGGGGGACAGAGCGAGCAGTACTTC
TRBJ1-5,TRBV2,NA,few,CASSQAGVNQPQHF,TGTGCCAGCAGCCAAGCGGGGGTCAATCAGCCCCAGCATTTT
TRBJ1-2,TRBV12-3/TRBV12-4,NA,NA,CASSLSTVLGYTF,TGTGCCAGCAGTTTATCGACAGTTCTTGGCTACACCTTC
TRBJ2-2,TRBV9,TRBD1,once,CASSVDREWYTGELFF,TGTGCCAGCAGCGTCGACAGGGAATGGTACACCGGGGAGCTGTTTTTT
TRBJ1-5,TRBV28,NA,once,CASSLPPGGGQPQHF,TGTGCCAGCAGTTTACCCCCGGGAGGTGGGCAGCCCCAGCATTTT
TRBJ2-7,TRBV7-9,TRBD1,once,CASSGSDRGQIGIYEQYF,TGTGCCAGCAGCGGCAGTGACAGGGGGCAAATAGGGATCTACGAGCAGTACTTC
TRBJ1-5,TRBV11-3,TRBD1,NA,CASSFPPPGQGAWQPQHF,TGTGCCAGCAGCTTTCCTCCCCCTGGACAGGGGGCATGGCAGCCCCAGCATTTT
TRBJ2-1,TRBV5-4,NA,NA,CASSLPPMGGLTYNEQFF,TGTGCCAGCAGCTTGCCCCCGATGGGGGGGCTCACCTACAATGAGCAGTTCTTC
TRBJ2-1,TRBV11-2,NA,NA,CASSSMNRAAEQFF,TGTGCCAGCAGCTCAATGAACAGGGCGGCTGAGCAGTTCTTC
TRBJ2-1,TRBV4-1,TRBD1,NA,CASSQAGTGAADEQFF,TGCGCCAGCAGCCAAGCCGGGACAGGGGCCGCGGATGAGCAGTTCTTC
TRBJ1-1,TRBV6-1,NA,NA,CASSEREGGAPEAFF,TGTGCCAGCAGTGAAAGGGAGGGGGGGGCCCCTGAAGCTTTCTTT
TRBJ1-2,TRBV28,NA,NA,CASSFRGRNGYTF,TGTGCCAGCAGTTTTAGGGGAAGGAATGGCTACACCTTC
TRBJ1-5,TRBV4-3,TRBD1,few,CASSLDRGTQPQHF,TGCGCCAGCAGCCTGGACAGGGGGACTCAGCCCCAGCATTTT
TRBJ2-3,TRBV2,TRBD2,NA,CASSPGTRVTQYF,TGTGCCAGCAGTCCCGGGACTAGAGTTACGCAGTATTTT